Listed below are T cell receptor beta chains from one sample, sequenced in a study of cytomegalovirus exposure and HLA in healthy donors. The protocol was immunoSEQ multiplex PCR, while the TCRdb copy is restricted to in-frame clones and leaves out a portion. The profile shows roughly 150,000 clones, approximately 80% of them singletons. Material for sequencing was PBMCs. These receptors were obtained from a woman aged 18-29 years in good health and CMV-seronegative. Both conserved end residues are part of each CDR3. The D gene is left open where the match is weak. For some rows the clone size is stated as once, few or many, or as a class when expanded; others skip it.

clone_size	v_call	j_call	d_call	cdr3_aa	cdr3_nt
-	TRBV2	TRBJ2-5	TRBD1	CASSRDRAQETQYF	TGTGCCAGCAGTCGGGACAGGGCACAAGAGACCCAGTACTTC
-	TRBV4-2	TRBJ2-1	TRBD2	CASSQGIGTSGTYNEQFF	TGTGCCAGCAGCCAAGGAATAGGGACTAGCGGGACTTACAATGAGCAGTTCTTC
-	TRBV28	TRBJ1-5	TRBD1	CASSRQGARGRGNQPQHF	TGTGCCAGCAGTCGACAGGGGGCGAGAGGGAGAGGCAATCAGCCCCAGCATTTT
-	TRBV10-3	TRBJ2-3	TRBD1	CAIKGAFTTDTQYF	TGTGCCATCAAGGGGGCGTTTACCACAGATACGCAGTATTTT
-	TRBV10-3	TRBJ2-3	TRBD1	CAIRPGTGSGFADTQYF	TGTGCCATCAGACCCGGGACAGGGTCTGGGTTCGCAGATACGCAGTATTTT
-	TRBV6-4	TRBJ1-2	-	CASPRPPGAKDGLDYGYTF	TGTGCCAGCCCTAGACCTCCAGGGGCGAAAGACGGATTGGACTATGGCTACACCTTC
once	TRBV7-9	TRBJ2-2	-	CASSSYYGSNTGELFF	TGTGCCAGCAGCTCCTACTACGGGTCGAACACCGGGGAGCTGTTTTTT
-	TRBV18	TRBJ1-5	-	CASSRSGGGNQPQHF	TGTGCCAGCTCACGATCCGGAGGGGGCAATCAGCCCCAGCATTTT
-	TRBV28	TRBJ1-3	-	CASNSSPTGSGNTIYF	TGTGCCAGCAACTCTTCCCCTACAGGGTCTGGAAACACCATATATTTT
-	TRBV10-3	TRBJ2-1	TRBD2	CAISDSGGGGTNEQFF	TGTGCCATCAGTGATTCTGGGGGGGGAGGGACCAATGAGCAGTTCTTC
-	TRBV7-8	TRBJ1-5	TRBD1	CASSLVEDRGHQPQHF	TGTGCCAGCAGCTTAGTTGAGGACAGGGGGCATCAGCCCCAGCATTTT
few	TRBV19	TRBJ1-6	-	CASVSSGRINSPLHF	TGTGCCAGTGTTTCAAGTGGCCGTATCAATTCACCCCTCCACTTT
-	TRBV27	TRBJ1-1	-	CASPLGHRRGGAFF	TGTGCCAGTCCCCTGGGCCATCGGCGGGGGGGAGCTTTCTTT
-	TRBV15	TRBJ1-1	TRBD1	CATSRGPGQGQEGAFF	TGTGCCACCAGCAGAGGGCCCGGACAGGGCCAGGAGGGAGCTTTCTTT
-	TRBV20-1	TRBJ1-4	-	CSALQGWELFF	TGCAGTGCTTTACAGGGATGGGAACTGTTTTTT
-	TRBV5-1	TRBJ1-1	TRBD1	CASSLTGGETEAFF	TGCGCCAGCAGCTTAACAGGGGGTGAGACTGAAGCTTTCTTT
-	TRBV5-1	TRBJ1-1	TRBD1	CASSSHLDRPNTEAFF	TGCGCCAGCAGTTCCCACTTGGACAGGCCCAACACTGAAGCTTTCTTT
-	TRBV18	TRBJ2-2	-	CASSLGGGQAGELFF	TGTGCCAGCTCGCTCGGCGGAGGGCAGGCCGGGGAGCTGTTTTTT
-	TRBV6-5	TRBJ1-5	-	CASRLDSGAGQPQHF	TGTGCCAGCAGACTCGATTCAGGGGCTGGACAGCCCCAGCATTTT
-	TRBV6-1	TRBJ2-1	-	CASALSTDYNEQFF	TGTGCCAGCGCCCTTTCGACAGACTACAATGAGCAGTTCTTC
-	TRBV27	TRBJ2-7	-	CASSLRWASYEQYF	TGTGCCAGCAGTTTAAGGTGGGCGTCCTACGAGCAGTACTTC
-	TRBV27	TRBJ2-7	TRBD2	CAIRGGGTYEQYF	TGTGCCATCCGCGGGGGGGGGACCTACGAGCAGTACTTC
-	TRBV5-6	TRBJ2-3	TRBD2	CASSGGGRGDTQYF	TGTGCCAGCAGCGGCGGGGGGCGGGGGGATACGCAGTATTTT
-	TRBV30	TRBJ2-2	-	CAWSLGVNTGELFF	TGTGCCTGGAGTTTGGGCGTCAACACCGGGGAGCTGTTTTTT
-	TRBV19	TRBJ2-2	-	CATRSTVNTGELFF	TGTGCCACCCGATCGACTGTCAACACCGGGGAGCTGTTTTTT
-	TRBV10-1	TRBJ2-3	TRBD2	CASSGASGASTDTQYF	TGCGCCAGCAGTGGGGCAAGCGGGGCTAGCACAGATACGCAGTATTTT
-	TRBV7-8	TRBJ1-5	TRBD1	CASSFGTGPNQPQHF	TGTGCCAGCAGCTTCGGGACAGGACCGAATCAGCCCCAGCATTTT
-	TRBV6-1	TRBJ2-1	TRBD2	CASRIGLAGAGGQFF	TGTGCCAGCAGAATTGGACTAGCGGGGGCCGGGGGGCAGTTCTTC
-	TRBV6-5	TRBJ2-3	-	CASRAFRGSTDTQYF	TGTGCCAGCAGAGCTTTTCGAGGCAGCACAGATACGCAGTATTTT
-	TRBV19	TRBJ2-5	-	CASSIAHRAGEQYF	TGTGCCAGTAGTATAGCCCACAGGGCTGGGGAGCAGTACTTC
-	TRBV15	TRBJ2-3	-	CATSRVGQNPTDTQYF	TGTGCCACCAGCAGAGTTGGGCAGAACCCCACAGATACGCAGTATTTT
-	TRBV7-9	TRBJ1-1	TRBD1	CASSDGQGWSTEAFF	TGTGCCAGCAGTGATGGACAGGGCTGGAGCACTGAAGCTTTCTTT
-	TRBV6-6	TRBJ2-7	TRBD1	CASSFGQGYTYEQYF	TGTGCCAGCAGTTTTGGACAGGGCTACACCTACGAGCAGTACTTC
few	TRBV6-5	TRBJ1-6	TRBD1	CASGTGEGSSPLHF	TGTGCCAGTGGGACAGGGGAGGGAAGTTCACCCCTCCACTTT
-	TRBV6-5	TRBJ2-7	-	CASSFLSSYEQYF	TGTGCCAGCAGTTTCCTTAGCTCCTACGAGCAGTACTTC
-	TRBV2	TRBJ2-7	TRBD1	CASSYRGPEQYF	TGTGCCAGCAGTTACAGGGGCCCCGAGCAGTACTTC
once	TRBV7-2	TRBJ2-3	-	CASSLRMTEQYTQYF	TGTGCCAGCAGCCTGCGGATGACGGAACAATATACGCAGTATTTT
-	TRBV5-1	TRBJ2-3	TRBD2	CASSLVAGGRPSDTQYF	TGCGCCAGCAGCTTGGTAGCGGGGGGGCGTCCGTCAGATACGCAGTATTTT
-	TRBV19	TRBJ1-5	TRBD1	CASRPGGQGYQPQHF	TGTGCCAGTAGGCCAGGGGGGCAGGGGTATCAGCCCCAGCATTTT
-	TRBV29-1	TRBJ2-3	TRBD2	CSVGRLAGGLGNTQYF	TGCAGCGTTGGGAGACTAGCGGGGGGGCTCGGGAATACGCAGTATTTT
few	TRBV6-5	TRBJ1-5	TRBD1	CASSAQTGTQPQHF	TGTGCCAGCAGTGCCCAGACAGGGACTCAGCCCCAGCATTTT
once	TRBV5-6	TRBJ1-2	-	CASSPWVQVNYGYTF	TGTGCCAGCAGCCCGTGGGTACAGGTCAACTATGGCTACACCTTC
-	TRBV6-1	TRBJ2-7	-	CASKKEGTRTYEQYF	TGTGCCAGCAAAAAAGAGGGGACACGGACCTACGAGCAGTACTTC
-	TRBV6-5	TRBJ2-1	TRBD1	CASSYLTGSGQFF	TGTGCCAGCAGTTACCTGACAGGGTCTGGGCAGTTCTTC
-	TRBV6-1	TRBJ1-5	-	CASSGSGSGNQPQHF	TGTGCCAGCAGTGGTTCGGGGAGCGGGAATCAGCCCCAGCATTTT
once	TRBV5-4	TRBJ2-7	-	CASSSLGIGGYEQYF	TGTGCCAGCAGCTCACTTGGAATTGGAGGCTACGAGCAGTACTTC
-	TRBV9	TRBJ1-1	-	CASTPSADMNTEAFF	TGTGCCAGCACCCCGAGCGCAGATATGAACACTGAAGCTTTCTTT
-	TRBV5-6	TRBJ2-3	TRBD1	CASSTGGVEDTQYF	TGTGCCAGCAGCACAGGGGGCGTGGAAGATACGCAGTATTTT
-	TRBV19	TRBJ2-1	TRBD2	CASSIVPSGTGYNEQFF	TGTGCCAGTAGTATAGTTCCTAGCGGAACAGGTTACAATGAGCAGTTCTTC
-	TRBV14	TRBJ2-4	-	CASSHNSLSIYF	TGTGCCAGCAGCCACAACAGCCTTTCTATATACTTC
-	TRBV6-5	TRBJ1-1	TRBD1	CASSYSQGMNTEAFF	TGTGCCAGCAGTTACTCACAGGGGATGAACACTGAAGCTTTCTTT
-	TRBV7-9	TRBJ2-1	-	CASSLGGGRPYNEQFF	TGTGCCAGCAGCTTGGGGGGGGGCCGCCCTTACAATGAGCAGTTCTTC
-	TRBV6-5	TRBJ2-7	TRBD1	CASSYSIGQGAYEQYF	TGTGCCAGCAGTTACTCGATCGGACAGGGGGCCTACGAGCAGTACTTC
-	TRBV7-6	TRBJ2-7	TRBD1	CASSPGTGDEQYF	TGTGCCAGCAGCCCAGGGACAGGGGACGAGCAGTACTTC
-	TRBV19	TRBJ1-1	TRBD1	CASSIRGQGQTEAFF	TGTGCCAGTAGTATAAGGGGACAGGGGCAGACTGAAGCTTTCTTT